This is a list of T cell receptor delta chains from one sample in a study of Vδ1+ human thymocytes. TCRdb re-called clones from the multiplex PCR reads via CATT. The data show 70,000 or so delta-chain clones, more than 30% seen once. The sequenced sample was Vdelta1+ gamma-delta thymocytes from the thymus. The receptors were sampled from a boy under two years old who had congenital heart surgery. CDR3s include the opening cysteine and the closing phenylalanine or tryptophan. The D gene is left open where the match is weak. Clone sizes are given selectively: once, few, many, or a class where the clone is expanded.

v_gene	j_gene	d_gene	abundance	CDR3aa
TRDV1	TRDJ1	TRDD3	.	CALGELDSYAGGIRGDKLIF
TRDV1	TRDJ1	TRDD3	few	CALGDLLPFTGGQYTDKLIF
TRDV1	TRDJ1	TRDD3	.	CALGDPAVYWGIRKYTDKLIF
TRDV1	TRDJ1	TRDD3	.	CALGEPENSSGGRRGTDKLIF
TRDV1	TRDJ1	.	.	CALGEPSSLSPTDKLIF
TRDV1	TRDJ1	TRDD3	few	CALGGPSTRTGGFAGVYTDKLIF
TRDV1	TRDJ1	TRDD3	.	CALGEPQSGEGFPPLGDESYTDKLIF
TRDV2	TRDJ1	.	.	CACDTVLSLLSSSYTDKLIF
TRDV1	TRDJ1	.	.	CALGELPYTDYRDTDKLIF
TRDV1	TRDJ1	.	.	CALGENERHGSRGTDKLIF
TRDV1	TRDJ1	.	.	CALGEGLPVNRGNTDKLIF
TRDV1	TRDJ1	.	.	CALGGPLGYTDKLIF
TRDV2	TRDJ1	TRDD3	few	CACDTKLGDTPLKLIF
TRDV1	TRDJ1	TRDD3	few	CALGETPLRLGDTRPFPRARNTDKLIF
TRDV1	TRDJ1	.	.	CALGEPRRALRWDLYTDKLIF
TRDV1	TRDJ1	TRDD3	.	CALGERGLGGYSDKLIF
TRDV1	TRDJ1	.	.	CALGTHGIYGDKLIF
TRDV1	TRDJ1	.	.	CALGERPNRISPFSYKLIF
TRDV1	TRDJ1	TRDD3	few	CALGEAIIRPSYGGYAKLIF
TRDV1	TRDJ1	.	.	CALGDLRGGTNTDKLIF
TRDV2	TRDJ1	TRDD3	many	CACDTPPPGGCRTHIYTDKLIF
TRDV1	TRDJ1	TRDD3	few	CALGERRGSRFLKGDWGTYTDKLIF
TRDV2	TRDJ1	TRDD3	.	CACDPASVWGIEMDTDKLIF
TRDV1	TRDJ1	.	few	CALGNPFDKLIF
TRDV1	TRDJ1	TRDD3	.	CALGESVQYWGIQGGDKLIF
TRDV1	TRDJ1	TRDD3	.	CALGERTSPTAYWGPLYTDKLIF
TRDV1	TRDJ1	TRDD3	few	CALGFIPTRTGGYAYVGLGTDKLIF
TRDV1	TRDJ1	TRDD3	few	CALGAQRPVYWGIKGTTDKLIF
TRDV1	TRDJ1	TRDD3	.	CALGELYRGIRGYTDKLIF
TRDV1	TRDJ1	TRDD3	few	CALGELVGYAPQYWGTYTDKLIF
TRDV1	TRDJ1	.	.	CALGELSETADKLIF
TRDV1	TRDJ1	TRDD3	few	CALGVLSPHAFGTGGPPHTDKLIF
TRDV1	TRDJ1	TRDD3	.	CALGEPLAPGGYTYTDKLIF
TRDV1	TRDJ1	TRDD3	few	CALGDTMGIQADKLIF
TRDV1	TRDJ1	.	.	CALGIITTRASLSDKLIF
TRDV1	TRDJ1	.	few	CALGDRRRINTDKLIF
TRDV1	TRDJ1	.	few	CALGEPAHFQKRYTLCAYTDKLIF
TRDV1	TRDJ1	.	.	CALGSLVFKLRTKVGADKLIF
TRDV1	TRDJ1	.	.	CALGELMCLRPLSCPSMLIF
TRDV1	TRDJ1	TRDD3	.	CALGELYHPRYWGIRWGTDKLIF
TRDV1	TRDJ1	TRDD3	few	CALGERLGDTRLPDKLIF
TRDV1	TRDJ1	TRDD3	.	CALFRRPLLGDTRTDKLIF
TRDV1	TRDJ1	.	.	CALGESFLLGDWGDTDKLIF
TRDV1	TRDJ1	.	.	CALGELYPAFLRPILGDHTDKLIF
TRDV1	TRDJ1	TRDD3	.	CALGEVRLPSGGYAYPKYTDKLIF
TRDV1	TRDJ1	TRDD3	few	CALGESRILRLGDVHTDKLIF